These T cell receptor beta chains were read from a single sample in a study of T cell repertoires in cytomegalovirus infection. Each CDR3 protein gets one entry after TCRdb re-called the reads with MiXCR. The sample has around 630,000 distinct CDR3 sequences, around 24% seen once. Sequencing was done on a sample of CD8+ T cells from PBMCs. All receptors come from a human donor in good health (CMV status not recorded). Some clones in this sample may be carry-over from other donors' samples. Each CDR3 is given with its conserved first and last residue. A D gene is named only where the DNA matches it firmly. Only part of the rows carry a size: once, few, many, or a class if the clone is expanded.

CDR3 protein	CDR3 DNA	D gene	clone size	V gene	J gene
CASSLTSFLEETQYF	TGTGCCAGCAGCCTTACTTCTTTCCTAGAAGAGACCCAGTACTTC	-	-	TRBV14	TRBJ2-5
CSARDPRREYGYTF	TGCAGTGCTAGAGATCCAAGACGGGAATATGGCTACACCTTC	-	few	TRBV20-1	TRBJ1-2
CASSTPTLEQYF	TGTGCCAGTAGTACCCCGACTCTAGAGCAGTACTTC	-	-	TRBV19	TRBJ2-7
CASRPTGSGELFF	TGTGCCAGCAGACCGACAGGATCTGGGGAGCTGTTTTTT	-	-	TRBV28	TRBJ2-2
CSARVVTYNEQFF	TGCAGTGCTCGAGTGGTAACTTACAATGAGCAGTTCTTC	-	many	TRBV20-1	TRBJ2-1
CSAQNEGELFF	TGCAGCGCCCAAAACGAGGGGGAGCTGTTTTTT	-	-	TRBV29-1	TRBJ2-2
CASSPRARDTQYF	TGTGCCAGCAGCCCCCGCGCTCGAGATACGCAGTATTTT	-	many	TRBV7-9	TRBJ2-3
CSARGWGQPEAFF	TGCAGTGCTAGAGGATGGGGCCAACCTGAAGCTTTCTTT	-	few	TRBV20-1	TRBJ1-1
CASSQTVNSYNEQFF	TGTGCCAGCAGCCAGACAGTAAACTCCTACAATGAGCAGTTCTTC	-	many	TRBV7-6	TRBJ2-1
CASSDWQNQPQHF	TGTGCCAGCAGTGATTGGCAAAATCAGCCCCAGCATTTT	-	few	TRBV6-6	TRBJ1-5
CASSNGLTGMNTEAFF	TGCGCCAGCAGCAACGGACTGACAGGGATGAACACTGAAGCTTTCTTT	TRBD1	-	TRBV5-1	TRBJ1-1
CASTTGGRSTDTQYF	TGTGCCAGTACCACGGGGGGAAGGAGCACCGATACGCAGTATTTT	TRBD2	many	TRBV19	TRBJ2-3
CASSIDLLDIQYF	TGTGCCAGTAGTATAGATCTATTGGACATTCAGTACTTC	-	-	TRBV19	TRBJ2-4
CASSLVLGTSEQYF	TGTGCCAGCAGCTTAGTTCTGGGGACAAGCGAGCAGTACTTC	-	few	TRBV7-9	TRBJ2-7
CASSNLAGVAKNIQYF	TGTGCCAGCAGTAATCTAGCGGGGGTAGCCAAAAACATTCAGTACTTC	TRBD2	few	TRBV12-3/TRBV12-4	TRBJ2-4
CASSLAGLYYEQYF	TGTGCCAGCAGTTTAGCAGGATTATACTACGAGCAGTACTTC	-	many	TRBV28	TRBJ2-7
CSAPGQGTGNTIYF	TGCAGTGCCCCTGGACAGGGTACTGGAAACACCATATATTTT	TRBD1	many	TRBV20-1	TRBJ1-3